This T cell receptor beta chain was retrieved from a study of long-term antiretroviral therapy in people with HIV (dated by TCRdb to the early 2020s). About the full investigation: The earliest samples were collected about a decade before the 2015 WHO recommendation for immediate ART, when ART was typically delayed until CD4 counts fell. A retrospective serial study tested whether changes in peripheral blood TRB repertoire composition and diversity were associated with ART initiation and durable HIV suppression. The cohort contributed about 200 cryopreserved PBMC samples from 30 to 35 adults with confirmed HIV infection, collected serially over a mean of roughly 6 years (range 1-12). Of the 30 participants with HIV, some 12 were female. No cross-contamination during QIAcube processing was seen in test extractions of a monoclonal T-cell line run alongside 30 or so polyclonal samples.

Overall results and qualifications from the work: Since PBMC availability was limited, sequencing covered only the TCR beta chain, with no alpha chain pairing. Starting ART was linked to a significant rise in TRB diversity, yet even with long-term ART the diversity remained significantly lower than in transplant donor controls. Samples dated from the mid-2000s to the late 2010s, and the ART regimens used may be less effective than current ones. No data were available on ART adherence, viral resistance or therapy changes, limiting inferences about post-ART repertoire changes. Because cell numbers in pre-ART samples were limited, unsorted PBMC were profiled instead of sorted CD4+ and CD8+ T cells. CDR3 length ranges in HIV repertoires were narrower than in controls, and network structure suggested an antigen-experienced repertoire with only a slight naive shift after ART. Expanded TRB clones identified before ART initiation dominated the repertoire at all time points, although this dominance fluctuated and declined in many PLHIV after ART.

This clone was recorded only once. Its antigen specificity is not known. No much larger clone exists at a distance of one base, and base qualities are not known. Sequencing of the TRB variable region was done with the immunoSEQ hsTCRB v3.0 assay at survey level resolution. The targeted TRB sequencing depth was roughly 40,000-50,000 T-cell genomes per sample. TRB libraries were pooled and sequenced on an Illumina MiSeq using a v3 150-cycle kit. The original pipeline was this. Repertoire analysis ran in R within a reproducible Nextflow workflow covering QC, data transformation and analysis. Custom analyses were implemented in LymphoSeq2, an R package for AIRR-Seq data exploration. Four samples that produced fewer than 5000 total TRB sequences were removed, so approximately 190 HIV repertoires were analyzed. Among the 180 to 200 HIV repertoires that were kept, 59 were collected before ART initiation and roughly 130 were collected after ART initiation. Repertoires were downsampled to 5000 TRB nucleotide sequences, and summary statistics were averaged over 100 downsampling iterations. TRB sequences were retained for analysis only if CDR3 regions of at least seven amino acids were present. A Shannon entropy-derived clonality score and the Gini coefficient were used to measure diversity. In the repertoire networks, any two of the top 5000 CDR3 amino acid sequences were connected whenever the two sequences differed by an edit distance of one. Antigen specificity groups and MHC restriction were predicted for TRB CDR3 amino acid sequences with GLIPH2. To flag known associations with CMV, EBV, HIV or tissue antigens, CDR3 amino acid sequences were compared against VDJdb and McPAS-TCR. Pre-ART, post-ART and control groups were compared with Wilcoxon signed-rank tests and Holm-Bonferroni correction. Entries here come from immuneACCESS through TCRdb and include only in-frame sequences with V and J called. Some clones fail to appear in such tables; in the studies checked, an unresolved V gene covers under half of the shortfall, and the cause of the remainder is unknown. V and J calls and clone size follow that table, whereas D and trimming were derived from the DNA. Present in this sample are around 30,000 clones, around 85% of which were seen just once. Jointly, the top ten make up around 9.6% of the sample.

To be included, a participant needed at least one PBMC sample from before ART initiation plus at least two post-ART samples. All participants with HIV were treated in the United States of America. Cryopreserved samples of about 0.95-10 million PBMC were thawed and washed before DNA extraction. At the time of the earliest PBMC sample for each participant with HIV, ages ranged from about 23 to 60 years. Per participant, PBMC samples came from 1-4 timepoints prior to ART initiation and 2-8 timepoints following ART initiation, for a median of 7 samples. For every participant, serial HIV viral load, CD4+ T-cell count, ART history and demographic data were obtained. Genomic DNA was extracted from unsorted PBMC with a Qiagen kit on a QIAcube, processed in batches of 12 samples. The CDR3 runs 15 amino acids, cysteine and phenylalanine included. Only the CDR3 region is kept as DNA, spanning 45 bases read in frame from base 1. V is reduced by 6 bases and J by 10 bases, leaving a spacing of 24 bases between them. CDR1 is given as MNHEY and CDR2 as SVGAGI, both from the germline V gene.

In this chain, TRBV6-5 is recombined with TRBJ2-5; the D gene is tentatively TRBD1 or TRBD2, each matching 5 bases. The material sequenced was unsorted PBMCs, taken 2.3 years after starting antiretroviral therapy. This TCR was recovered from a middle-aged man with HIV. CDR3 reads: CASSRSGRAYPGQYF. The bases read TGTGCCAGCAGCCGATCGGGACGGGCGTACCCGGGCCAGTACTTC.